This T cell receptor (beta chain) was obtained from a study of identical twins. Study-wide findings and caveats: Modeled out-of-frame TCR alpha sharing in monozygotic twins fell below observed levels.

No donor was unhealthy or non-Caucasian. As concerns this clonotype: Antigen: not known.

This CDR3 spans 15 amino acids. Trimming stripped 6 bases from V and 4 bases from J, with 16 bases between. Germline values: CDR1 MNHEY, CDR2 SMNVEV (reference sequence). Each cDNA held unique molecular identifiers, and template switching gave it a universal primer site. TCRdb fed the 5' RACE reads into MiXCR, producing one record per CDR3 protein. The sample yields a few hundred thousand distinct CDR3 sequences, 8% to 9.5% seen once. The same data also contributed to another study, on yellow fever vaccine responses in identical twins.

The chain employs TRBV27 and TRBJ2-1; D uncertain. Source material: CD8+ T cells sorted from blood. This clonotype originated in a woman aged 18-29 years in good health. CDR3 sequence: CASSQTTGDYNEQFF. The DNA for the CDR3 is TGTGCCAGCAGCCAGACCACCGGAGATTACAATGAGCAGTTCTTC.